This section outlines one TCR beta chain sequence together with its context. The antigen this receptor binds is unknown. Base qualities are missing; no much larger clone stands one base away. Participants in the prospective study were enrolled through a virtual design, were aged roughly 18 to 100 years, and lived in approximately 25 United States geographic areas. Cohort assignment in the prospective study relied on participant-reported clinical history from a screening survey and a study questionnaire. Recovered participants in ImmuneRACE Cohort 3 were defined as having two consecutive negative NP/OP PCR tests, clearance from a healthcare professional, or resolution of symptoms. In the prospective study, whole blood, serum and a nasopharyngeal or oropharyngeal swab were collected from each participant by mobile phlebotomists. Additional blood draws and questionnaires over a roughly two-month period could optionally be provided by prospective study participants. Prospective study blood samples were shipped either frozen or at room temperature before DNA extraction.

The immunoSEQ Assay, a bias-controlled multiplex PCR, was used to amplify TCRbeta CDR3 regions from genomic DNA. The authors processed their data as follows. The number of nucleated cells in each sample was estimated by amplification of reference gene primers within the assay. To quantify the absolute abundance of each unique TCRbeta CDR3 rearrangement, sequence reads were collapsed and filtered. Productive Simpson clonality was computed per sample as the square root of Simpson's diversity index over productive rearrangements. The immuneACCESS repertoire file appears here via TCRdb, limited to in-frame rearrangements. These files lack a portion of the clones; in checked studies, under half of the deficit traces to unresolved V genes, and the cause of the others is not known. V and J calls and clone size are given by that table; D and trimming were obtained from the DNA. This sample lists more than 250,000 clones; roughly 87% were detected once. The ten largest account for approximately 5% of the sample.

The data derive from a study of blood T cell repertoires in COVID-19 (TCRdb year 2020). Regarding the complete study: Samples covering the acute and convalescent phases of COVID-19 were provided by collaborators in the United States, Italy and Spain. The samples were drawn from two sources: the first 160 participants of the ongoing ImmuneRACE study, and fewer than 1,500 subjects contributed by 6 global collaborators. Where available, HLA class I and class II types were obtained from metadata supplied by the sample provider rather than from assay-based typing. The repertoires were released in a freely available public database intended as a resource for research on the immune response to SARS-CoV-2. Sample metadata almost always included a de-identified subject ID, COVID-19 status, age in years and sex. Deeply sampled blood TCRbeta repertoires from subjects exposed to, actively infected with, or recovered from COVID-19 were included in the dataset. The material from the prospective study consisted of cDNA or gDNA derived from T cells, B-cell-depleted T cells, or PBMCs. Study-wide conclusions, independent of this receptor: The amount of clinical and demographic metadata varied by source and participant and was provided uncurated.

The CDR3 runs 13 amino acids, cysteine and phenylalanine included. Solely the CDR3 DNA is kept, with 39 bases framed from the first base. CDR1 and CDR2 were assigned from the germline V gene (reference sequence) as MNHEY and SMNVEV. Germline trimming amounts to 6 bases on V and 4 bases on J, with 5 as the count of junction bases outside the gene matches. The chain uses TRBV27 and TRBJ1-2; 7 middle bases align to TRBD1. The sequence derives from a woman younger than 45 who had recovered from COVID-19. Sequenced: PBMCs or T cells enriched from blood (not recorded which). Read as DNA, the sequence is TGTGCCAGCAGCGTCCGGGACAGCTATGGCTACACCTTC. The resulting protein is CASSVRDSYGYTF.